Given below is one T cell receptor beta chain in context. Its antigen is not known. These data come from a study of T cells expressing NK-cell markers. Study-wide findings and caveats: Topping the CD3+CD56-NKG2C+ fraction as well were these clonotypes, in four donors.

TCRdb re-called the 5' RACE reads and gives one entry per CDR3 protein, without DNA. Recorded for this sample: 200,000 to 300,000 distinct CDR3 sequences. This CDR3 has 15 amino acids. The rearrangement joins TRBV12-3 or TRBV12-4 to TRBJ2-3; the D call of TRBD2 rests on TCRdb alone, since no DNA is present to check it. This receptor was identified in a woman between 18 and 70 years old in good health. The sequenced sample was blood T cells: a sorted CD56 or NKG2C T cell subset, CD4+ or CD8+ T cells, or bulk PBMC T cells (not recorded which). The CDR3: CASRVTSGRTDTQYF.